Sequencing of this TCR beta chain was carried out in a study of neoadjuvant nivolumab and ipilimumab in lung cancer. On the study more broadly: Patients got nivolumab 3 mg/kg on days 1, 15 and 29; combination added ipilimumab 1 mg/kg day 1.

Libraries were prepared by immunoSEQ multiplex PCR; TCRdb keeps only in-frame clonotypes and omits some of them. The data contain about 33,000 clones, approximately 92% of them singletons. The CDR3 is 16 residues long. Germline loops: CDR1 SGDLS, CDR2 YYNGEE. Trimming removed 2 bases from V and 0 bases from J; junction bases left unmatched: 6. This receptor was identified in an adult with non-small cell lung cancer. Here the sequenced sample was peripheral blood, taken after neoadjuvant nivolumab, alone or with ipilimumab, at or shortly before surgery. The chain joins TRBV9 to TRBJ2-5, with TRBD1 matching 8 bases. For the CDR3, the DNA is TGTGCCAGCAGCGTCCGGGGACAGGCGAACCAAGAGACCCAGTACTTC. Amino acids: CASSVRGQANQETQYF.